This T cell receptor beta chain originates from a study of STAT5B mutations in CD4+ large granular lymphocyte leukemia. Across the study: The CDR3 'QG' motif was associated with a particular HLA allele among healthy donors. Whole-study results and caveats: Main leukemic clonotypes were patient-specific, but 25% appeared at low frequency elsewhere. Patient CD4-sorted repertoires stayed more clonal than healthy ones after leukemic-clone removal. Compared with healthy controls (2/35), patient top clones favored TRBV06 (8/27).

Comments on this clone: What it binds is unknown.

J was trimmed by 7 bases and V by 4 bases; bases with no gene match: 12. CDR3 size: 16 residues. Germline V gene lookup returns CDR1 WNHNN and CDR2 SYGVQD (reference sequence). Libraries were prepared by immunoSEQ multiplex PCR; TCRdb keeps only in-frame clonotypes and omits some of them. Of 25,000 to 35,000 clones detected, about 89% appear once; the ten largest clones hold around 0.41%. Input material: CD4+ T cells from blood buffy coats. The chain is built from TRBV10-1 and TRBJ2-1; 8 positions match TRBD2. This TCR came from a human donor in good health. In DNA, the CDR3 is TGCGCCAGCAGTGCGACTGCCTTCGGGGGGGTTAATGAGCAGTTCTTC. It encodes CASSATAFGGVNEQFF.